This entry describes one T cell receptor beta chain. Its antigen specificity is not known. Base qualities are not recorded, but no much larger clone differs from it by a single base. Each collaborating institution followed its own protocols to collect whole blood in K2EDTA tubes. For TCRbeta analysis, collaborator samples were shipped as frozen whole blood, as isolated PBMCs, or as DNA extracted from either sample type. This sample was taken from a study of blood T cell repertoires in COVID-19 (TCRdb year 2020). Describing the broader study: Samples from collaborators originated in the United States, Italy and Spain and spanned both the acute and convalescent phases of COVID-19. The samples were drawn from two sources: the first 160 participants of the ongoing ImmuneRACE study, and fewer than 1,500 subjects contributed by 6 global collaborators. A de-identified subject ID, COVID-19 status, age in years and sex were almost always included in the sample metadata. The material from the prospective study consisted of cDNA or gDNA derived from T cells, B-cell-depleted T cells, or PBMCs. HLA class I and class II types, where available, came from metadata supplied by the sample provider rather than from assay-based typing. The repertoires were released in a freely available public database meant as a resource for research on the immune response to SARS-CoV-2. The dataset comprised deeply sampled blood TCRbeta repertoires from subjects exposed to, actively infected with, or recovered from COVID-19.

Results the study describes overall, beyond this receptor: The quantity of clinical and demographic metadata differed by source and by participant and was supplied without curation.

The immunoSEQ Assay, a bias-controlled multiplex PCR, was used to amplify TCRbeta CDR3 regions from genomic DNA. The study's processing was this. The number of nucleated cells in each sample was estimated by amplification of reference gene primers within the assay. Sequence reads were collapsed and filtered to measure the absolute abundance of every unique TCRbeta CDR3 rearrangement. Productive Simpson clonality was computed per sample as the square root of Simpson's diversity index over productive rearrangements. TCRdb limited this immuneACCESS table to in-frame rearrangements with V and J called. A share of clones is missing; checked studies link under half to unresolved V genes, and the rest is unexplained. V and J calls and clone size are those listed in that table; D and trimming were worked out from the DNA. This sample is represented by roughly 57,000 clones; around four fifths of them were singletons. The ten largest clones capture around 13% of the sample.

From the cysteine through the phenylalanine, the CDR3 covers 14 amino acids. Solely the CDR3 DNA is kept, with 42 bases framed from the first base. Trimming accounts for 3 bases at V and 4 bases at J, while the number of junction bases matched to no gene is 6. Based on the germline V gene, the CDR1 and CDR2 sequences are SGHRS and YFSETQ. This clonotype was sampled from a woman between 65 and 79 years old with acute or convalescent COVID-19. The chain employs TRBV5-1 and TRBJ2-7, with 8 bases aligning to TRBD2. Sequencing was done on a sample of peripheral blood. The CDR3 has the sequence CASSSGGVVYEQYF. The DNA sequence is given as TGCGCCAGCAGCTCCGGGGGGGTCGTGTACGAGCAGTACTTC.